This T cell receptor beta chain was identified during a study of blood T cell repertoires in COVID-19. For the study at large: PBMCs, B-cell-depleted T cells, or T cells were the source of the cDNA or gDNA that made up the material.

The CDR3 covers 16 residues. The V and J ends lost 0 bases and 7 bases, in that order; junction bases with no gene match: 9. Germline loops: CDR1 GTSNPN, CDR2 SVGIG (reference sequence). Data came from immunoSEQ multiplex PCR; TCRdb stores just in-frame clones and leaves some out. Of a few hundred thousand clones in the sample, about 89% were seen once. This clone occurred once. Sequencing used peripheral blood. This TCR was sampled from a man aged 25-40 years with acute or convalescent COVID-19. The chain carries TRBV30 and TRBJ1-4, with 9 bases matching TRBD1. The DNA of the CDR3 is TGTGCCTGGAGTGTACTCGGGGGACAGGGTCGTGAAAAACTGTTTTTT. Its translation is CAWSVLGGQGREKLFF.